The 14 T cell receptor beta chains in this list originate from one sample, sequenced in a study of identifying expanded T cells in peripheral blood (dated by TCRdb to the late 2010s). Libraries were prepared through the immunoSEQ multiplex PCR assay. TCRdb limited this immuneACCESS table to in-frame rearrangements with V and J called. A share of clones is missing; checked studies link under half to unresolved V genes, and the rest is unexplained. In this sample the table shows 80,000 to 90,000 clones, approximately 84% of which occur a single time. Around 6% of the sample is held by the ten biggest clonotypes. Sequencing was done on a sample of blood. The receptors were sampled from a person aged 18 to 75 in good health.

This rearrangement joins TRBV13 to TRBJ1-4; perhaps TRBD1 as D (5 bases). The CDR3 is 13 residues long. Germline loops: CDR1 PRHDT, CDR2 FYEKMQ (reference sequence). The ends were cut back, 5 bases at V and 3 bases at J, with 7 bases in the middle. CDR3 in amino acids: CASSPGPNEKLFF. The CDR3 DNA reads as TGTGCCAGCAGCCCGGGGCCTAATGAAAAACTGTTTTTT. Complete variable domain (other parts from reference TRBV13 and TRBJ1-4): AAGVIQSPRHLIKEKRETATLKCYPIPRHDTVYWYQQGPGQDPQFLISFYEKMQSDKGSIPDRFSAQQFSDYHSELNMSSLELGDSALYFCASSPGPNEKLFFGSGTQLSVL.

The DNA of the CDR3 is TGTGCCAGCACCCCAGTCTGGGTAGCAACTGAAGCTTTCTTT. Translation gives CASTPVWVATEAFF. This chain links TRBV2 with TRBJ1-1; D ambiguous. Germline-derived CDR1 and CDR2 are SNHLY and FYNNEI. The CDR3 totals 14 residues. Trimming shortened V by 7 bases and J by 5 bases, and 17 bases separated the two germline ends.

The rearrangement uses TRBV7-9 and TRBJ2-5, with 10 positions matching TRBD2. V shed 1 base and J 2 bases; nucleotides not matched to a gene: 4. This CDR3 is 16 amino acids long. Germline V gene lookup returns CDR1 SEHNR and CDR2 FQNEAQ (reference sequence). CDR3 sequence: CASSLGPAGGQETQYF. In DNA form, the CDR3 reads TGTGCCAGCAGCTTAGGTCCAGCGGGGGGGCAAGAGACCCAGTACTTC.

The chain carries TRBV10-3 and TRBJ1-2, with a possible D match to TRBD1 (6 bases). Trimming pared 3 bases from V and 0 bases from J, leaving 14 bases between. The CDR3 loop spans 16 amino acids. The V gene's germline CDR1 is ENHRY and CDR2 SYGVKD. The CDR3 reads CAISDSGQKSNYGYTF. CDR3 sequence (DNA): TGTGCCATCAGTGACTCGGGACAAAAGTCTAACTATGGCTACACCTTC.

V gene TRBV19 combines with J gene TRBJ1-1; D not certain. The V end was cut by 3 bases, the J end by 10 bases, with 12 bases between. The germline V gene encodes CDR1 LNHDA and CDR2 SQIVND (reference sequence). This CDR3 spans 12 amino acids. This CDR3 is CASSMPPMTAFF. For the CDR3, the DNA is TGTGCCAGTAGTATGCCCCCGATGACAGCTTTCTTT.

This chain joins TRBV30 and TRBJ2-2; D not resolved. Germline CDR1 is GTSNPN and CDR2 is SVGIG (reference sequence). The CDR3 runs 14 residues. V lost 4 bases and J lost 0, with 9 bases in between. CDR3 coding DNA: TGTGCCTGGAAAAATCACCCGAACACCGGGGAGCTGTTTTTT. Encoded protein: CAWKNHPNTGELFF.

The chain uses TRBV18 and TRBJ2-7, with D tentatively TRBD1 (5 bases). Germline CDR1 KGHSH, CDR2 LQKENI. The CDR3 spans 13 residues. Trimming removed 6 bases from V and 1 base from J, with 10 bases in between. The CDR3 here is CASSQGLSYEQYF. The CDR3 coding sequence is TGTGCCAGCTCGCAGGGCCTATCCTACGAGCAGTACTTC.

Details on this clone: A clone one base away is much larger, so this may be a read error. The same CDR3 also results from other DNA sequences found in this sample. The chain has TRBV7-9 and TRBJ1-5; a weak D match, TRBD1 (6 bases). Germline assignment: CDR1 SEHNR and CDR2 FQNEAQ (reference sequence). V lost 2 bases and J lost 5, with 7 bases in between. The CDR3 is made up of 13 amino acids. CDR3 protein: CASSLNRDQPQHF. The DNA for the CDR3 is TGTGCCAGCAGCTTAAACAGGGATCAGCCCCAGCATTTT.

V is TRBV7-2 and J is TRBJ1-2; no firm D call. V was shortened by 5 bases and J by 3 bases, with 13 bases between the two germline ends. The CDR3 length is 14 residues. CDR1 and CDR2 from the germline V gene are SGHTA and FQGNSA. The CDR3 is CASSKRSEDYGYTF. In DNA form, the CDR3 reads TGTGCCAGCAGCAAACGATCCGAGGACTATGGCTACACCTTC.

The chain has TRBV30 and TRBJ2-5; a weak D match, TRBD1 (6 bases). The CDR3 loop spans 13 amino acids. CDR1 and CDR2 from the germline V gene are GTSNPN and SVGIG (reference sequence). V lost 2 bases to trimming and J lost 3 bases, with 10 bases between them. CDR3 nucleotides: TGTGCCTGGAGTAGGGGGTTGGAAGAGACCCAGTACTTC. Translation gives CAWSRGLEETQYF.

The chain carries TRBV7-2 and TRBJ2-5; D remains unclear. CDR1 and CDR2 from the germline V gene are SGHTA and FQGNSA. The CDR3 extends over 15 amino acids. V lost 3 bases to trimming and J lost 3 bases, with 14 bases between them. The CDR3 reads CASSFFSTFKETQYF. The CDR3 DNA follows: TGTGCCAGCAGCTTTTTTAGTACCTTTAAAGAGACCCAGTACTTC.

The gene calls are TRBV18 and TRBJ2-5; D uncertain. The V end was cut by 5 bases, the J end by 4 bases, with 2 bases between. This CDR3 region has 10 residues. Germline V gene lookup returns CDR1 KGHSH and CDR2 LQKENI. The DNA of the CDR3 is TGTGCCAGCTCATTAGAGACCCAGTACTTC. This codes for CASSLETQYF.

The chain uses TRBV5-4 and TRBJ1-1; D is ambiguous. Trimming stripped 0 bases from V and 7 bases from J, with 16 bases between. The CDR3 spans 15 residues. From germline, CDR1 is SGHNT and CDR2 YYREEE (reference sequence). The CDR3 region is CASSLGAGPNNEAFF. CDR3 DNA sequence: TGTGCCAGCAGCTTGGGTGCAGGACCGAATAATGAAGCTTTCTTT.

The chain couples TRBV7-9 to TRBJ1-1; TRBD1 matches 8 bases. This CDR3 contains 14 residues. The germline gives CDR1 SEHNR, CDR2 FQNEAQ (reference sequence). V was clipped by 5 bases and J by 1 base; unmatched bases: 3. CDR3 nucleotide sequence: TGTGCCAGCAGCAGGGACAGGCGGAACACTGAAGCTTTCTTT. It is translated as CASSRDRRNTEAFF.